This is a list of T cell receptor beta chains from one sample in a study of blood T cell repertoires in COVID-19. Sequencing was performed with immunoSEQ multiplex PCR; in TCRdb, only in-frame clones are kept and a portion is missing. The repertoire consists of roughly 100,000 clones, with about 77% occurring once and the leading ten covering roughly 9.8%. Material: peripheral blood. These receptors all stem from a woman at least 80 years old with acute or convalescent COVID-19. The conserved cysteine and the conserved F or W are not part of the CDR3 here. The order of the fields is V gene, clone size, J gene, CDR3 length, CDR3 protein. Rows give clone size only sometimes, using once, few, many, or a class for an expanded clone.

TRBV5-1,.,TRBJ2-3,12,ASSPGTVADTQY
TRBV4-1,.,TRBJ1-6,16,ASSQGPGQGDSNSPLH
TRBV7-9,.,TRBJ2-2,12,ASNPGSGSGELF
TRBV18,few,TRBJ1-6,13,ASSPDPAGGSPLH
TRBV4-3,.,TRBJ1-6,14,ASSQDRGRAGSPLH
TRBV7-9,.,TRBJ1-4,16,ASSWNRDSFGANEKLF
TRBV19,.,TRBJ2-1,10,ASSIGGSVPF
TRBV29-1,few,TRBJ2-5,11,SVGAGSQETQY
TRBV7-2,few,TRBJ2-4,15,ASTERGQLQTKNIQY
TRBV5-1,.,TRBJ2-5,11,ASSLATEETQY
TRBV5-4,.,TRBJ2-3,14,ASSLRVAGSADTQY
TRBV7-7,.,TRBJ1-3,16,ASSLAIPGTFSGNTIY
TRBV5-1,.,TRBJ2-7,11,ASSLGASYEQY
TRBV30,.,TRBJ1-5,11,AWGAAEGQPQH
TRBV7-9,few,TRBJ2-5,13,ATTKGQGARETQY
TRBV28,.,TRBJ1-2,15,ASSFSSGDGAGYGYT
TRBV28,.,TRBJ2-7,12,ASRPGQGTYEQY
TRBV29-1,.,TRBJ1-1,10,SGTTGGTEAF
TRBV2,few,TRBJ1-1,15,ASSEYFGTGRGTEAF
TRBV24-1,.,TRBJ2-2,14,ATSDGTVADTGELF
TRBV28,.,TRBJ2-5,11,ASSLTGGETQY
TRBV7-2,.,TRBJ1-2,11,ASSLDREQGYT
TRBV7-2,.,TRBJ1-1,10,ASSSTSTEAF
TRBV4-3,.,TRBJ1-2,14,ASSPTGTGRTGGYT
TRBV6-2/TRBV6-3,.,TRBJ2-2,14,ASSYKASGITGELF
TRBV7-9,.,TRBJ1-2,11,ASRPDSRYGYT
TRBV19,.,TRBJ1-1,10,ATKGQDTEAF
TRBV28,.,TRBJ2-7,15,ASSGKWTGKVKGEQY
TRBV7-3,.,TRBJ1-6,12,ASSLNGVNSPLH
TRBV7-9,.,TRBJ2-2,14,ASSVRDRGPTGELF
TRBV5-1,.,TRBJ2-3,14,ASSGGLAGGPHTQY
TRBV9,.,TRBJ2-7,14,ASSVVAPGQRGEQY
TRBV11-3,.,TRBJ2-2,15,ASSLDRVGGYTGELF
TRBV6-5,few,TRBJ1-6,12,ASTGTGYNSPLH
TRBV4-1,.,TRBJ2-1,16,ASSQGTLAGGPYNEQF
TRBV7-2,.,TRBJ2-7,14,ASSLGTSGYSYEQY
TRBV5-5,few,TRBJ2-7,12,ASSFLTVTYEQY
TRBV5-4,.,TRBJ2-4,13,ASSYRGAAKNIQY
TRBV5-6,few,TRBJ1-6,17,ASSLFSGQGFRYNSPLH
TRBV6-4,once,TRBJ2-3,13,ASSDQGQGADTQY
TRBV5-6,.,TRBJ1-1,13,ASTWREVVGTEAF
TRBV28,.,TRBJ1-1,13,ASSFSGEIRTEAF
TRBV19,.,TRBJ1-4,11,ASSLSPKEKLF
TRBV9,.,TRBJ2-7,14,ASSVGGTGDTYEQY